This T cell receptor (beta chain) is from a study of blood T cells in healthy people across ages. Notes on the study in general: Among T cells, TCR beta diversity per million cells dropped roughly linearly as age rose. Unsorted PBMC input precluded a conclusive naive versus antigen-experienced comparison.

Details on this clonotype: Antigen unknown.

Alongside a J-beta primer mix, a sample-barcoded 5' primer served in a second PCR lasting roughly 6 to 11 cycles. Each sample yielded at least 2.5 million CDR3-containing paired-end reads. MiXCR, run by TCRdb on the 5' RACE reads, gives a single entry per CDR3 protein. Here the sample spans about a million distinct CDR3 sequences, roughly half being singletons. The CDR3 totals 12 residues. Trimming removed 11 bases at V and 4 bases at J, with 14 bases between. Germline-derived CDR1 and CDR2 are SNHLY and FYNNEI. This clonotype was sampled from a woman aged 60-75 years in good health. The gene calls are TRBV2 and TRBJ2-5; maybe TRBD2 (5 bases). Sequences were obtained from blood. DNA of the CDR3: TGTGCCGGTGGAGGTCGACTAGAGACCCAGTACTTC. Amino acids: CAGGGRLETQYF.